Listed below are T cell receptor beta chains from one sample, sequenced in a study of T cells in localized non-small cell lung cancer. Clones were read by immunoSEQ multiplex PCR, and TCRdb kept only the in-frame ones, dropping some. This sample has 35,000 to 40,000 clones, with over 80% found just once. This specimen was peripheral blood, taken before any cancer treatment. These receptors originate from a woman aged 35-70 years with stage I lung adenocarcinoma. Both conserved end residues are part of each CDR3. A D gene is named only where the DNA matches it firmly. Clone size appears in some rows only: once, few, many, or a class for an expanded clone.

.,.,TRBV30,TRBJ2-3,CAWSPDGNTDTQYF,TGTGCCTGGAGCCCGGACGGGAACACAGATACGCAGTATTTT
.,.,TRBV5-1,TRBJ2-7,CASSLGGHSYEQYF,TGCGCCAGCAGCTTGGGCGGTCACTCCTACGAGCAGTACTTC
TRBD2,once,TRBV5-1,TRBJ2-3,CASSPGLAGDTQYF,TGCGCCAGCAGCCCAGGACTAGCGGGGGATACGCAGTATTTT
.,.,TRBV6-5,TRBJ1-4,CASSYSEVGEKLFF,TGTGCCAGCAGTTACTCCGAGGTTGGGGAAAAACTGTTTTTT
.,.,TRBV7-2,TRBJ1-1,CASSLARTQNTEAFF,TGTGCCAGCAGCTTAGCACGGACTCAGAACACTGAAGCTTTCTTT
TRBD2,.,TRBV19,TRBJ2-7,CASSREGLSYEQYF,TGTGCCAGTAGTAGGGAGGGGCTCTCCTACGAGCAGTACTTC
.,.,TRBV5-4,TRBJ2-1,CASSRLIGSYNEQFF,TGTGCCAGCAGCCGGCTTATAGGGAGCTACAATGAGCAGTTCTTC
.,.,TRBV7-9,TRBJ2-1,CASSQTSNEQFF,TGTGCCAGCAGCCAAACTTCGAATGAGCAGTTCTTC
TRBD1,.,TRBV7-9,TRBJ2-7,CASSLAAGQGDEQYF,TGTGCCAGCAGCTTAGCCGCCGGACAGGGGGACGAGCAGTACTTC
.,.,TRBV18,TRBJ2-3,CASSRTAQGTDTQYF,TGTGCCAGCTCACGGACAGCTCAGGGCACAGATACGCAGTATTTT
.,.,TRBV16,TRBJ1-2,CASSFSPNYGYTF,TGTGCCAGCAGCTTTAGTCCTAACTATGGCTACACCTTC
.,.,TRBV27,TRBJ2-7,CASSLGITYEQYF,TGTGCCAGCAGTTTGGGGATTACCTACGAGCAGTACTTC
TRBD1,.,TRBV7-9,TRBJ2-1,CASRSTGGQGEQFF,TGTGCCAGCAGATCGACAGGGGGTCAGGGTGAGCAGTTCTTC
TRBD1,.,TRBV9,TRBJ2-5,CASSATTGDQETQYF,TGTGCCAGCAGCGCAACGACAGGGGACCAAGAGACCCAGTACTTC
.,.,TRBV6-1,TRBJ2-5,CASSERRRKGETQYF,TGTGCCAGCAGTGAACGTCGTCGAAAGGGAGAGACCCAGTACTTC